This entry lists 3 T cell receptor beta chains sequenced from one sample in a study of CD8 T cells in Susac syndrome. Random hexamers served to reverse transcribe roughly 0.45 to 1 ug RNA. Via MiXCR, TCRdb re-called the immunoSEQ multiplex PCR reads, giving one row per CDR3 protein. The table records some 170,000 distinct CDR3 sequences, approximately 94% of them present only once. Sample: CD4+ T cells from PBMCs. Receptor source: a human donor in good health.

This rearrangement joins TRBV19 to TRBJ1-2; 10 bases map to TRBD1. J gave up 0 bases and V 6 bases, and 7 bases lay outside the gene matches. The CDR3 loop spans 16 amino acids. Germline V lookup: CDR1 LNHDA, CDR2 SQIVND (reference sequence). As DNA, the CDR3 is TGTGCCAGTAGCGACGGGACAGGGGATGCTAACTATGGCTACACCTTC. This encodes CASSDGTGDANYGYTF.

This rearrangement joins TRBV18 to TRBJ1-1; 7 positions match TRBD1. The CDR3 is made up of 16 amino acids. The V gene's germline CDR1 is KGHSH and CDR2 LQKENI. The V gene end was trimmed by 3 bases and the J gene end by 0 bases; junction bases not matched to a gene: 7. CDR3 loop: CASSPIAGGMNTEAFF. CDR3 nucleotides: TGTGCCAGCTCACCTATAGCAGGGGGGATGAACACTGAAGCTTTCTTT.

The chain uses TRBV20-1 and TRBJ2-2; 8 bases line up with TRBD2. Germline V gene data show CDR1 as DFQATT and CDR2 as SNEGSKA (reference sequence). The CDR3 totals 14 residues. Losses at the gene ends were 5 bases for V and 3 bases for J; bases not matched to a gene: 5. CDR3 bases: TGCAGTGCTCCCACTAGCGGCTACACCGGGGAGCTGTTTTTT. Translation gives CSAPTSGYTGELFF.